This is a list of T cell receptor beta chains from one sample in a study of cytomegalovirus exposure and HLA in healthy donors. Sequencing used immunoSEQ multiplex PCR; TCRdb keeps in-frame clones, though not all of them. The sample yields around 120,000 clones, 65% to 90% seen once. Sequenced sample: PBMCs. These receptor sequences come from a man aged 50 to 59 in good health and CMV-seronegative. The CDR3 runs from the conserved cysteine through the conserved F or W. The D gene is left open where the match is weak. Expanded clones get a size class; other rows say once, few or many, or leave the size out.

. | TRBJ2-3 | . | TRBV30 | TGTGCCTGGAGTCGGGGGGCGCGGCTCGCAGATACGCAGTATTTT | CAWSRGARLADTQYF
once | TRBJ2-7 | . | TRBV18 | TGTGCCAGCTCACCATACGGGGGTTCCTACGAGCAGTACTTC | CASSPYGGSYEQYF
. | TRBJ1-2 | TRBD1 | TRBV2 | TGTGCCAGCAGTGAATGGGACAGGGGTGGCTACACCTTC | CASSEWDRGGYTF
. | TRBJ1-2 | . | TRBV18 | TGTGCCAGCTCATCCCCGCTAGCTGTGTATGGCTACACCTTC | CASSSPLAVYGYTF
. | TRBJ1-2 | . | TRBV11-2 | TGTGCCAGCAGCTTAGGAGGGTATGGCTACACCTTC | CASSLGGYGYTF
once | TRBJ1-1 | . | TRBV2 | TGTGCCAGCAGGGAGGGCAGTTACACTGAAGCTTTCTTT | CASREGSYTEAFF
. | TRBJ2-1 | . | TRBV7-3 | TGTGCCAGCAGCCAAATAGCGGCCCCTCTTGGGGATGAGCAGTTCTTC | CASSQIAAPLGDEQFF
few | TRBJ1-5 | . | TRBV6-5 | TGTGCCAGCGGAGATGGGAGGAATCAGCCCCAGCATTTT | CASGDGRNQPQHF
. | TRBJ1-5 | TRBD1 | TRBV27 | TGTGCCAGCACCAAGGCAGGGGGGAATCAGCCCCAGCATTTT | CASTKAGGNQPQHF
. | TRBJ2-5 | . | TRBV5-1 | TGCGCCAGCAGCCCTGAGGTAATGCAAGAGACCCAGTACTTC | CASSPEVMQETQYF
. | TRBJ1-2 | . | TRBV5-6 | TGTGCCAGCAGCTCAGGGCCTGCCTGGGGCTACACCTTC | CASSSGPAWGYTF
. | TRBJ1-2 | . | TRBV7-3 | TGTGCCAGCAGCTTAAATCGGGCGGGACGGGAAGGCTACACCTTC | CASSLNRAGREGYTF
. | TRBJ2-3 | TRBD2 | TRBV2 | TGTGCCAGCAGTGGGGGGGGGTCACACACAGATACGCAGTATTTT | CASSGGGSHTDTQYF
. | TRBJ2-2 | TRBD1 | TRBV11-2 | TGTGCCAGCAGCCATTATAGTAGGGACAGGGGATCCGGGGAGCTGTTTTTT | CASSHYSRDRGSGELFF
. | TRBJ2-3 | . | TRBV5-5 | TGTGCCAGCAGCCCTATCCGTGGCGGGGAGACAGATACGCAGTATTTT | CASSPIRGGETDTQYF
. | TRBJ1-1 | . | TRBV23-1 | TGCGCCAGCAGTCAATCCCACGGCGGGGGCACTGAAGCTTTCTTT | CASSQSHGGGTEAFF
. | TRBJ1-4 | . | TRBV5-1 | TGCGCCAGCAGCTTGAATTTAGCCCCTAATGAAAAACTGTTTTTT | CASSLNLAPNEKLFF
. | TRBJ2-7 | TRBD1 | TRBV11-2 | TGTGCCAGCAGCACCCGGACAGGGCCCTACGAGCAGTACTTC | CASSTRTGPYEQYF
. | TRBJ2-1 | . | TRBV19 | TGTGCCAGTAGGCCTCAGGGGGGCGGGGTTTCGGAGCAGTTCTTC | CASRPQGGGVSEQFF
. | TRBJ1-5 | . | TRBV5-1 | TGCGCCAGCAGCTTGAGCGGTCAGGAGCCCCAGCATTTT | CASSLSGQEPQHF
. | TRBJ2-7 | . | TRBV7-2 | TGTGCCAGCAGCTTATTCAGCAGGGTGGGGGAGCAGTACTTC | CASSLFSRVGEQYF
once | TRBJ1-1 | TRBD1 | TRBV6-1 | TGTGCCAGCAGTTCGGACAGGAAGAACACTGAAGCTTTCTTT | CASSSDRKNTEAFF
few | TRBJ2-1 | TRBD1 | TRBV5-1 | TGCGCCAGCAGCACGACAGGGAACAATGAGCAGTTCTTC | CASSTTGNNEQFF
. | TRBJ2-5 | TRBD2 | TRBV9 | TGTGCCAGCAGCCCCGGGGGGGGATGGGAGACCCAGTACTTC | CASSPGGGWETQYF
. | TRBJ2-3 | TRBD2 | TRBV7-6 | TGTGCCAGCAGCGACCTAGCGGGGGAAGCAGATACGCAGTATTTT | CASSDLAGEADTQYF
. | TRBJ2-5 | TRBD2 | TRBV5-1 | TGCGCCAGCAGCTCCGGACTAGCTGAGACCCAGTACTTC | CASSSGLAETQYF
once | TRBJ2-3 | . | TRBV19 | TGTGCCAGTAGTATGGGTGCCAGGGGAACAGATACGCAGTATTTT | CASSMGARGTDTQYF
. | TRBJ1-5 | . | TRBV9 | TGTGCCAGCAGCGTATACAGTAGCAATCAGCCCCAGCATTTT | CASSVYSSNQPQHF
. | TRBJ1-2 | TRBD1 | TRBV2 | TGTGCCGGCAACCCAGGGGGCAGGTCTGGCTACACCTTC | CAGNPGGRSGYTF
. | TRBJ1-4 | . | TRBV29-1 | TGCAGCGTTGAAGACGGGGGAGGAAGCGAAAAACTGTTTTTT | CSVEDGGGSEKLFF
. | TRBJ1-1 | . | TRBV6-1 | TGTGCCAGCATGAATTCAGGGTTTGGCACTGAAGCTTTCTTT | CASMNSGFGTEAFF
. | TRBJ2-3 | . | TRBV27 | TGTGCCAGCAGTTTCACAGGAAACACAGATACGCAGTATTTT | CASSFTGNTDTQYF
. | TRBJ1-1 | TRBD1 | TRBV6-6 | TGTGCCAGCAGTTCCACAGGGGGCAGCACTGAAGCTTTCTTT | CASSSTGGSTEAFF
. | TRBJ2-1 | TRBD2 | TRBV6-4 | TGTGCCAGCAGTGGGACTAGCGGGGGGGCCAATGAGCAGTTCTTC | CASSGTSGGANEQFF
. | TRBJ2-2 | . | TRBV7-6 | TGTGCCAGCAGCTTAGTCGGAGGGGATAGGCGCACCGGGGAGCTGTTTTTT | CASSLVGGDRRTGELFF
. | TRBJ1-3 | TRBD1 | TRBV4-2 | TGTGCCAGCAGCCATCGCACAGGGGGCGCCGGAAACACCATATATTTT | CASSHRTGGAGNTIYF
. | TRBJ1-5 | . | TRBV5-1 | TGCGCCAGCAGCCAGACAGGTAGCGATCAGCCCCAGCATTTT | CASSQTGSDQPQHF
. | TRBJ2-5 | . | TRBV2 | TGTGCCAGCAGGGGTTTGAGTGTGCAGGGAAACCTCTGGGAGACCCAGTACTTC | CASRGLSVQGNLWETQYF
. | TRBJ2-7 | TRBD2 | TRBV4-3 | TGCGCCAGCAGCCAAGAGGGGACTAGCGGCCGCGAGCAGTACTTC | CASSQEGTSGREQYF
. | TRBJ2-3 | TRBD2 | TRBV10-1 | TGCGCCAGCAGTGACCAAGGGGCTAGCGGGGCGACAGATACGCAGTATTTT | CASSDQGASGATDTQYF